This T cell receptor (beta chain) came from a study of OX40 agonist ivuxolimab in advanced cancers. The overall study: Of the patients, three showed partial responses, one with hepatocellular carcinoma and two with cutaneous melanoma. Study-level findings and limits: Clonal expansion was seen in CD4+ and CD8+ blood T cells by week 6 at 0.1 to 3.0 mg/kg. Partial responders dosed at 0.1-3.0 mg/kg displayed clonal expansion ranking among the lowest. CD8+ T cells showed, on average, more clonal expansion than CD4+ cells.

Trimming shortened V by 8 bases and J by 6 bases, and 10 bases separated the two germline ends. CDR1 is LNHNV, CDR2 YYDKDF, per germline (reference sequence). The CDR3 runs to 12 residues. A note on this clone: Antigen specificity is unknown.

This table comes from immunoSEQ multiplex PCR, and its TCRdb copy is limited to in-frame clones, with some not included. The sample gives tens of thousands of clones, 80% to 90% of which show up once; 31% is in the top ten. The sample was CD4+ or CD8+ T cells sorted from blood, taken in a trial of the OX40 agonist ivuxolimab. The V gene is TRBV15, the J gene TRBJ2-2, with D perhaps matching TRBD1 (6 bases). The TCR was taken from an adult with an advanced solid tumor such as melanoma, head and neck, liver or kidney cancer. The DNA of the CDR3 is TGTGCCACCCAACAGGGATCCGGGGAGCTGTTTTTT. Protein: CATQQGSGELFF.